The 8 T cell receptor beta chains below come from one sample, sequenced in a study of Ad26.COV2.S vaccination and SARS-CoV-2 variants. Assay used: immunoSEQ multiplex PCR; TCRdb lists only in-frame clones, some missing. Seen here are some 400,000 clones, roughly 90% observed once, and the top ten hold around 1.8%. This sample's treatment: around 19 received Ad26.COV2.S at low or high dose, single or two shots; several received placebo; per-sample allocation not given. Material that was analyzed had been drawn on day 63 after the first vaccine or placebo injection. The sequencing here drew on peripheral blood, taken in a trial of Ad26.COV2.S vaccine versus placebo. These receptors originate from a person aged 18-65 years who received the Ad26.COV2.S COVID-19 vaccine or a placebo.

The V call is TRBV19, the J call TRBJ2-1, with D possibly being TRBD1 or TRBD2 (5 bases each). V lost 7 bases and J 1 base, leaving 8 bases between the germline ends. CDR3 length: 13 residues. Per germline, CDR1 LNHDA and CDR2 SQIVND (reference sequence). Here the CDR3 reads CASTGRSYNEQFF. The CDR3 coding sequence is TGTGCCAGTACAGGGAGATCCTACAATGAGCAGTTCTTC.

Regarding this clone: This sample includes further DNA sequences coding for the same CDR3. The V and J genes are TRBV5-1 and TRBJ2-7; TRBD2 is a possible D gene (5 bases). Germline V gene data show CDR1 as SGHRS and CDR2 as YFSETQ. There are 14 residues in the CDR3. Trimming pared 0 bases from V and 0 bases from J, leaving 7 bases between. Written as DNA, the CDR3 is TGCGCCAGCAGCTTGGCGGGGAGCTCCTACGAGCAGTACTTC. Amino acid sequence: CASSLAGSSYEQYF.

The chain recombines TRBV9 with TRBJ2-1; D is possibly TRBD2 (6 bases). Germline V CDR1 and CDR2: SGDLS, YYNGEE. Trimming cost V 2 bases and J 5 bases, with 14 bases left between them. CDR3 length equals 15 residues. The CDR3 DNA follows: TGTGCCAGCAGCGTGCGACTAGTCGCGGACAATGAGCAGTTCTTC. Encoded protein: CASSVRLVADNEQFF.

In this sample, this clone turned up once. The chain joins TRBV13 to TRBJ1-6, with D unclear. CDR1 is PRHDT and CDR2 is FYEKMQ in the germline V gene (reference sequence). V was pared by 6 bases and J by 7 bases, with 16 bases between. The CDR3 extends over 15 amino acids. CDR3 amino acids: CASRSQVLRNSPLHF. Written as DNA, the CDR3 is TGTGCCAGCAGGTCCCAGGTGTTAAGAAATTCACCCCTCCACTTT.

The chain couples TRBV6-5 to TRBJ2-7; TRBD1 is a possible D gene (5 bases). Germline V gives CDR1 MNHEY, CDR2 SVGAGI. Trimming cost V 5 bases and J 1 base, with 15 bases left between them. The CDR3 runs to 15 residues. CDR3 protein: CASSSSPGASYEQYF. CDR3 DNA: TGTGCCAGCAGTAGTTCTCCTGGGGCTTCCTACGAGCAGTACTTC.

The CDR3 sequence: CASSLAHQANTEAFF. CDR3 sequence (DNA): TGTGCCAGCAGCTTAGCGCACCAGGCAAACACTGAAGCTTTCTTT. V gene TRBV7-9 combines with J gene TRBJ1-1; D uncertain. Germline lookup yields CDR1 SEHNR and CDR2 FQNEAQ (reference sequence). The V gene lost 0 bases and the J gene lost 2 bases, with 10 bases spanning the gap. This CDR3 spans 15 amino acids. The full variable domain, its missing parts supplied by reference TRBV7-9 and TRBJ1-1, is DTGVSQNPRHKITKRGQNVTFRCDPISEHNRLYWYRQTLGQGPEFLTYFQNEAQLEKSRLLSDRFSAERPKGSFSTLEIQRTEQGDSAMYLCASSLAHQANTEAFFGQGTRLTVV.

This rearrangement joins TRBV15 to TRBJ2-2; D gene unclear. V lost 0 bases and J lost 8, with 4 bases in between. From germline, CDR1 is LNHNV and CDR2 YYDKDF (reference sequence). The CDR3 is 12 residues long. DNA of the CDR3: TGTGCCACCAGCAGAGATTTGGGGGAGCTGTTTTTT. This gives the protein CATSRDLGELFF.

The chain uses TRBV4-1 and TRBJ2-7, with 9 bases identical to TRBD1. The V segment lost 5 bases and the J segment 2 bases; nucleotides outside the gene matches: 10. This CDR3 spans 16 amino acids. Germline V gene lookup returns CDR1 MGHRA and CDR2 YSYEKL. Written as DNA, the CDR3 is TGCGCCAGCAGCTCAGTGTCGGACAGGGGCACCTACGAGCAGTACTTC. Protein sequence: CASSSVSDRGTYEQYF.